This T cell receptor beta chain was sequenced during a study of blood T cell repertoires in COVID-19. On the study more broadly: Acute and convalescent COVID-19 samples came from the United States, Italy and Spain. From T cells, B-cell-depleted T cells, or PBMCs came the material, which was cDNA or gDNA.

The CDR3 extends over 15 amino acids. The V gene lost 5 bases and the J gene lost 0 bases, with 10 bases spanning the gap. CDR1 and CDR2 from the germline V gene are ENHRY and SYGVKD. This clone was detected once. Only in-frame clones appear in the TCRdb table, and some are missing; sequencing was by immunoSEQ multiplex PCR. The table lists roughly 45,000 clones, about 82% of them singletons. The sample was peripheral blood. The receptor was isolated from a man aged 50-59 years with active COVID-19. The chain has TRBV10-3 and TRBJ2-2; possible D gene TRBD2, 6 bases. As DNA, the CDR3 is TGTGCCATCAGTACCGGGACTTCGAACACCGGGGAGCTGTTTTTT. This codes for CAISTGTSNTGELFF.